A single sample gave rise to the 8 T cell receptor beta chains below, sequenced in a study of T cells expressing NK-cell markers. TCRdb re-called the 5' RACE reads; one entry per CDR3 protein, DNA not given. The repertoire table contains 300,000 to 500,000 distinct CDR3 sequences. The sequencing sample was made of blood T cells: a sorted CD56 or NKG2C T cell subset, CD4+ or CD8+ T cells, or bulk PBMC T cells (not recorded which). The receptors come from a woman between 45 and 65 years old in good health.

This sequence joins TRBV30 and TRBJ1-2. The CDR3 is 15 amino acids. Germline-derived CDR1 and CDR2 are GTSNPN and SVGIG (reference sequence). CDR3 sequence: CAWSGQGGMNYGYTF.

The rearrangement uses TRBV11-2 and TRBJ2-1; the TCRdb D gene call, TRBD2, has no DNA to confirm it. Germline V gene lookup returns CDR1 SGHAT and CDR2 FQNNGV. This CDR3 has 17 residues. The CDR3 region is CASSQKGLAGSYNEQFF.

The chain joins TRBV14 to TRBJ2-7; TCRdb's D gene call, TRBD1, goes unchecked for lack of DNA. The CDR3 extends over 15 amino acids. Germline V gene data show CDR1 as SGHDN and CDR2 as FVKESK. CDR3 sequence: CASSLRTGPSYEQYF.

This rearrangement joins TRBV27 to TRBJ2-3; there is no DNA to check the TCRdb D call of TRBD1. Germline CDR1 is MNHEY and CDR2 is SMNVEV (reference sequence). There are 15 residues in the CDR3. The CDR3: CASSNLGGGADTQYF.

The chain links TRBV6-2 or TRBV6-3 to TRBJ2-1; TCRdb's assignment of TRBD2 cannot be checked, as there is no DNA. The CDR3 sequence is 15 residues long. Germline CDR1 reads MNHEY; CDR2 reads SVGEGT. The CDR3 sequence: CASRRLAYPYNEQFF.

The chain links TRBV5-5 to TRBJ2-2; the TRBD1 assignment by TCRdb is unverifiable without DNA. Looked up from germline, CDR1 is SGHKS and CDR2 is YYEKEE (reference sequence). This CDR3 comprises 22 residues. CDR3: CASSLAGPGTLHLRTNTGELFF.

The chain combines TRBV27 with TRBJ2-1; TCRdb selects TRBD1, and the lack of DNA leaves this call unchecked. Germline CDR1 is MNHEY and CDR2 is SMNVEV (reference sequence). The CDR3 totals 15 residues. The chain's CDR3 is CASSFRRDRVAEQFF.

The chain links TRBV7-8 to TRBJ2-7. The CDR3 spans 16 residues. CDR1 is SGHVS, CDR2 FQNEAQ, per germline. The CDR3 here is CASSLISTNLNYEQYF. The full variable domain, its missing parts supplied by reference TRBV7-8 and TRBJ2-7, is GAGVSQSPRYKVAKRGQDVALRCDPISGHVSLFWYQQALGQGPEFLTYFQNEAQLDKSGLPSDRFFAERPEGSVSTLKIQRTQQEDSAVYLCASSLISTNLNYEQYFGPGTRLTVT.